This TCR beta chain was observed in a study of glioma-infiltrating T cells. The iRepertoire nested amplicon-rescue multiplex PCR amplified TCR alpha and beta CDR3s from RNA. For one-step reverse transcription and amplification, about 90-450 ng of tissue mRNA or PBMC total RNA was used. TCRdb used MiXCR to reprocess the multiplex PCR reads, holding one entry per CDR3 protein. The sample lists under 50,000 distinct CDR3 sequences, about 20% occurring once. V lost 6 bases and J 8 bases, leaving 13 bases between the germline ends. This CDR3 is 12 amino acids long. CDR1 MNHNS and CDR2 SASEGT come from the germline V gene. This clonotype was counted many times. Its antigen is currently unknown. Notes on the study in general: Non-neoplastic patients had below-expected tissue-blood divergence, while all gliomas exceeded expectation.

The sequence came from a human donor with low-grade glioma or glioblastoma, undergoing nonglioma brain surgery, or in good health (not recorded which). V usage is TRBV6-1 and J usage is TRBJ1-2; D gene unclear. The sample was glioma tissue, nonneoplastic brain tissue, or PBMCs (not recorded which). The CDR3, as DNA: TGTGCCAGCAGGAATTACCCCCGCGGCTACACCTTC. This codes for CASRNYPRGYTF.